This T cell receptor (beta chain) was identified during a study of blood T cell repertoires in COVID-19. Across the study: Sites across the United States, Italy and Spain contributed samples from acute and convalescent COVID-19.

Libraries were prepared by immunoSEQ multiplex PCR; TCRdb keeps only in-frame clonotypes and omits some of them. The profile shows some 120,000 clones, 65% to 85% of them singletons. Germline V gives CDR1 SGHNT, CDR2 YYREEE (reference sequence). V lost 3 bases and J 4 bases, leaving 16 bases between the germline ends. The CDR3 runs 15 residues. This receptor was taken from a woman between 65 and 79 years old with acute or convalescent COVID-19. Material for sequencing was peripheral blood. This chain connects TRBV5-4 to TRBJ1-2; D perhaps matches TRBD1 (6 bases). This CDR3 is CASSSPLGAGYGYTF. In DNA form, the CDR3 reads TGTGCCAGCAGCTCGCCGCTGGGGGCGGGCTATGGCTACACCTTC.